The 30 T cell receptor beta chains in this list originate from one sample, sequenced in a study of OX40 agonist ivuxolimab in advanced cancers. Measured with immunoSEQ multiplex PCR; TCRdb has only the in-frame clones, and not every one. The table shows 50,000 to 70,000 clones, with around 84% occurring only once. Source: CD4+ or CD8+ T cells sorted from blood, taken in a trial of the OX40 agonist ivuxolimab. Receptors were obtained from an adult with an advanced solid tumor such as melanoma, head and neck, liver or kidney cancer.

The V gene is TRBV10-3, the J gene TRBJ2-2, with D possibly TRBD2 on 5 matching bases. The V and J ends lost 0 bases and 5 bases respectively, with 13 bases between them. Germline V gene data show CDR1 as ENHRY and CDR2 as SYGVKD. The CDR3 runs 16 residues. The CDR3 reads CAISESVRENTGELFF. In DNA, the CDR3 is TGTGCCATCAGTGAGTCGGTGAGGGAAAATACCGGGGAGCTGTTTTTT.

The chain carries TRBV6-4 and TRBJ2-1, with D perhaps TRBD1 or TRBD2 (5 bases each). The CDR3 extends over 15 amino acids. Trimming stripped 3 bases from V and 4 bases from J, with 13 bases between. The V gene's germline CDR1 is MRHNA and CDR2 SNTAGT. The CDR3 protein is CASSELGAGYNEQFF. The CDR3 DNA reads TGTGCCAGCAGTGAACTCGGGGCCGGTTACAATGAGCAGTTCTTC.

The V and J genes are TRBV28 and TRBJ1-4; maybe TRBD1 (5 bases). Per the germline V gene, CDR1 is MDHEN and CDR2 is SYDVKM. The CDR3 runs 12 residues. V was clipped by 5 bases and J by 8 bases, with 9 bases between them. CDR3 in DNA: TGTGCCAGCAGTGAACAGGAGGAAAAACTGTTTTTT. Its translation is CASSEQEEKLFF.

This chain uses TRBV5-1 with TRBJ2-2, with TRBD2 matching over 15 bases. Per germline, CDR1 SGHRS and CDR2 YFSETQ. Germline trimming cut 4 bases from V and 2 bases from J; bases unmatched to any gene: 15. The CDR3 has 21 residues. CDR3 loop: CASSPKSPGLAGGGNTGELFF. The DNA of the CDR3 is TGCGCCAGCAGCCCGAAATCTCCGGGACTAGCGGGGGGCGGTAACACCGGGGAGCTGTTTTTT. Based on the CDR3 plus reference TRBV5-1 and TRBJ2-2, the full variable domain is KAGVTQTPRYLIKTRGQQVTLSCSPISGHRSVSWYQQTPGQGLQFLFEYFSETQRNKGNFPGRFSGRQFSNSRSEMNVSTLELGDSALYLCASSPKSPGLAGGGNTGELFFGEGSRLTVL.

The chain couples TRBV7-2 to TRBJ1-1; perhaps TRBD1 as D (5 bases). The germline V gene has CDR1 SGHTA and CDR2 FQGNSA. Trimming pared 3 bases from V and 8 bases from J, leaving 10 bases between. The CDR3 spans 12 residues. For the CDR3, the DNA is TGTGCCAGCAGCTTTTCTGGGACGGAAGCTTTCTTT. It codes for CASSFSGTEAFF. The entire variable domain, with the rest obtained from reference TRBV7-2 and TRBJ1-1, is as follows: GAGVSQSPSNKVTEKGKDVELRCDPISGHTALYWYRQSLGQGLEFLIYFQGNSAPDKSGLPSDRFSAERTGGSVSTLTIQRTQQEDSAVYLCASSFSGTEAFFGQGTRLTVV.

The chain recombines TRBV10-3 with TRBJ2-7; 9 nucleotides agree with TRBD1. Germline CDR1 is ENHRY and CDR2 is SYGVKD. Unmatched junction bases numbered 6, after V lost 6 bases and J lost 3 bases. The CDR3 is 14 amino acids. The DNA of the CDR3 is TGTGCCATCAGACCGGGACAGGGCCACTACGAGCAGTACTTC. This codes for CAIRPGQGHYEQYF.

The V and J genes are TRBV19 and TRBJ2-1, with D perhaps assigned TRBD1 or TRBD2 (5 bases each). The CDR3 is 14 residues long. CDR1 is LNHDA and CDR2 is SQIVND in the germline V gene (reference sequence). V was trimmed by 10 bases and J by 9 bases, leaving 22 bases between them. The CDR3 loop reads CATNPRGIIGEQFF. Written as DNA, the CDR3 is TGTGCCACCAATCCCCGGGGCATCATAGGTGAGCAGTTCTTC.

Here the CDR3 DNA reads TGTGCCAGCAGTGAGGACGTCGTCTCCTATAATTCACCCCTCCACTTT. Protein product: CASSEDVVSYNSPLHF. The V gene is TRBV2, the J gene TRBJ1-6; no firm D call. The V end lost 3 bases, the J end lost 0 bases, and 9 bases lay between the germline ends. Germline V gene lookup returns CDR1 SNHLY and CDR2 FYNNEI. This CDR3 is built from 16 residues. Full variable domain (rest looked up from reference TRBV2 and TRBJ1-6): EPEVTQTPSHQVTQMGQEVILRCVPISNHLYFYWYRQILGQKVEFLVSFYNNEISEKSEIFDDQFSVERPDGSNFTLKIRSTKLEDSAMYFCASSEDVVSYNSPLHFGNGTRLTVT.

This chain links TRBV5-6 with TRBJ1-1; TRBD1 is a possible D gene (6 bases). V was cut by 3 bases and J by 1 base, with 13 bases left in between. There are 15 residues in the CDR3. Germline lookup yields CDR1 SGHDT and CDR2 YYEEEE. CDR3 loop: CASSWGFRGNTEAFF. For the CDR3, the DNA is TGTGCCAGCAGCTGGGGTTTCAGGGGGAACACTGAAGCTTTCTTT.

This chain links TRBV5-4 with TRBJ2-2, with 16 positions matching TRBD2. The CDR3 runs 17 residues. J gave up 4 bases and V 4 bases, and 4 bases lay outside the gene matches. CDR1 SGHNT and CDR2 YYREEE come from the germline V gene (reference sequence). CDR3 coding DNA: TGTGCCAGCAGCGTGGGACTAGCGGGAGGGGCCACCGGGGAGCTGTTTTTT. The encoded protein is CASSVGLAGGATGELFF. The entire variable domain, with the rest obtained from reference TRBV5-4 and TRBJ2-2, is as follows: ETGVTQSPTHLIKTRGQQVTLRCSSQSGHNTVSWYQQALGQGPQFIFQYYREEENGRGNFPPRFSGLQFPNYSSELNVNALELDDSALYLCASSVGLAGGATGELFFGEGSRLTVL.

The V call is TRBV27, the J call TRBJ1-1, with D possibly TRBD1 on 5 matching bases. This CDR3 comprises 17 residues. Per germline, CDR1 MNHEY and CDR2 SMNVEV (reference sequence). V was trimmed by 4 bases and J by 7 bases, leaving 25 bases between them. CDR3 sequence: CASSSTIGFQGRLEAFF. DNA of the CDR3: TGTGCCAGCAGTTCTACAATAGGGTTTCAGGGCCGTCTTGAAGCTTTCTTT.

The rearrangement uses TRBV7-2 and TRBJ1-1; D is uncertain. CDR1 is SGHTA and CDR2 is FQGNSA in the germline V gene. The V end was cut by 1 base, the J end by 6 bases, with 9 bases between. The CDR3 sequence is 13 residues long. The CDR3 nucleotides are TGTGCCAGCAGCTTAGTGGGTTTCCCTGAAGCTTTCTTT. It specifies CASSLVGFPEAFF.

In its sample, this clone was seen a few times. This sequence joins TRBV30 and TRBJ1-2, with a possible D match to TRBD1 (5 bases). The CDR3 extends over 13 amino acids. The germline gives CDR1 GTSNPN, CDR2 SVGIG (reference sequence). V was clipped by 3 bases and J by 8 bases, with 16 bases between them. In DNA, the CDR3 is TGTGCCTGGAGAGGCGCAGGGCGAAGGGGCTACACCTTC. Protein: CAWRGAGRRGYTF. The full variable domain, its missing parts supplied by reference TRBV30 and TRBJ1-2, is SQTIHQWPATLVQPVGSPLSLECTVEGTSNPNLYWYRQAAGRGLQLLFYSVGIGQISSEVPQNLSASRPQDRQFILSSKKLLLSDSGFYLCAWRGAGRRGYTFGSGTRLTVV.

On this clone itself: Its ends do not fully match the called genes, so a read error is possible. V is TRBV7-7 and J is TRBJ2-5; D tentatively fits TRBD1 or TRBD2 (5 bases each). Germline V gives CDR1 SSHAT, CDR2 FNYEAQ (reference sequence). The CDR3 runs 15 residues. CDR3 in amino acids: CASSLSRQRGETQYF. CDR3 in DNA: TGTGCTAGCAGCCTCTCCCGTCAGAGGGGAGAGACCCAGTACTTC.

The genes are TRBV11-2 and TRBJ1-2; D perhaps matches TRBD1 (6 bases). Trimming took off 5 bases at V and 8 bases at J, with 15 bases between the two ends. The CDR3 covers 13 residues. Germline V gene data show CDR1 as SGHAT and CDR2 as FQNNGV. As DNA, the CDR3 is TGTGCCAGCAGCCCCACAGGGTTGGAGGGCTACACCTTC. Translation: CASSPTGLEGYTF.

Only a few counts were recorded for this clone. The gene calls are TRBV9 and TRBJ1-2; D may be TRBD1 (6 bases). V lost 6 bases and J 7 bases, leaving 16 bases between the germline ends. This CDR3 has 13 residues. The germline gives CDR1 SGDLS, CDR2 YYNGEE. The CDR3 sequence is CASTQSQGGGYTF. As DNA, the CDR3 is TGTGCCAGCACCCAATCACAGGGTGGTGGCTACACCTTC.

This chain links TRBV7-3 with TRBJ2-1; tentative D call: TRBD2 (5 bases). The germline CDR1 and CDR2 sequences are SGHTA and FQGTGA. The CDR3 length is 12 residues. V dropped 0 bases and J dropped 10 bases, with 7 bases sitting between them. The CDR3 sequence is CASSLTGAEQFF. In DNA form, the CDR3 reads TGTGCCAGCAGCTTAACGGGAGCCGAGCAGTTCTTC.

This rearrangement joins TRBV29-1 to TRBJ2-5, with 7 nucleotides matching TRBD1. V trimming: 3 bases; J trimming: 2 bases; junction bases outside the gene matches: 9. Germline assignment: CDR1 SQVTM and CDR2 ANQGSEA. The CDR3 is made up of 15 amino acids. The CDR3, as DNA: TGCAGCGTTGAGGAGACAGGGCGCCATCAAGAGACCCAGTACTTC. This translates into CSVEETGRHQETQYF.

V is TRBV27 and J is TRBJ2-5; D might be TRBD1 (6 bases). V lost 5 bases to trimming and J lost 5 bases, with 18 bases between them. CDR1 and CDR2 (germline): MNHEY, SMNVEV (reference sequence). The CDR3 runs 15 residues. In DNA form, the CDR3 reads TGTGCCAGCAGTACCCGCCACAGGGTCGGGGAGACCCAGTACTTC. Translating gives CASSTRHRVGETQYF.

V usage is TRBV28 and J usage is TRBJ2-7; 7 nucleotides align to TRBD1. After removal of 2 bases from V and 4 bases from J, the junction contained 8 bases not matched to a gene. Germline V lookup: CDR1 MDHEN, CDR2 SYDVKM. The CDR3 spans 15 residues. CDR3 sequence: CASSLGSPTGYEQYF. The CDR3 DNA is TGTGCCAGCAGTTTAGGGTCCCCGACAGGGTACGAGCAGTACTTC. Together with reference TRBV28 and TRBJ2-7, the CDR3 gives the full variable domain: DVKVTQSSRYLVKRTGEKVFLECVQDMDHENMFWYRQDPGLGLRLIYFSYDVKMKEKGDIPEGYSVSREKKERFSLILESASTNQTSMYLCASSLGSPTGYEQYFGPGTRLTVT.

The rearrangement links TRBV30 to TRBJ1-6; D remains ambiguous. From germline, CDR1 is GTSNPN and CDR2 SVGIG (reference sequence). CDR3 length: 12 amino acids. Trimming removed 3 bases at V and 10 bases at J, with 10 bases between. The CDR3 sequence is CAWSGIGSPLHF. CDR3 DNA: TGTGCCTGGAGCGGTATCGGCTCACCCCTCCACTTT.

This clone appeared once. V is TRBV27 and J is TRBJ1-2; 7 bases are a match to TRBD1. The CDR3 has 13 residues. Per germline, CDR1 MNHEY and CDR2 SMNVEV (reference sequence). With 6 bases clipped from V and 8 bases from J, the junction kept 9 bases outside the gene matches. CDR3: CASSPDAGQGYTF. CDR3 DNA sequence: TGTGCCAGCAGCCCTGATGCGGGACAGGGCTACACCTTC.

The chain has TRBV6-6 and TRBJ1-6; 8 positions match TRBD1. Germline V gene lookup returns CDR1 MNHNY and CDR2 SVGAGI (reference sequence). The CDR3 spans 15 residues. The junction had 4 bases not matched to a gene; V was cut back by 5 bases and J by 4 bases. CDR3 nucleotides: TGTGCCAGCAGTCACGGACAGGGTTATAATTCACCCCTCCACTTT. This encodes CASSHGQGYNSPLHF.

CDR3 nucleotide sequence: TGCGCCAGCAGACTAGGGGTTTTCGATGAGCAGTTCTTC. Its translation: CASRLGVFDEQFF. This chain uses TRBV5-1 with TRBJ2-1; D could derive from TRBD1 or TRBD2 (5 bases each). The germline V and J ends were trimmed by 5 bases and 8 bases, with 14 bases remaining between them. CDR3 size: 13 residues. Germline assignment: CDR1 SGHRS and CDR2 YFSETQ.

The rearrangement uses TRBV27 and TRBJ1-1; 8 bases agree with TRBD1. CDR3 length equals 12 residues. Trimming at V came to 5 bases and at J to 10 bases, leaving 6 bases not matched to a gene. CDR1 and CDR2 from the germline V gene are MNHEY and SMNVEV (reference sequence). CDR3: CASSPNRGIAFF. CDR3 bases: TGTGCCAGCAGTCCAAACAGGGGGATAGCTTTCTTT.

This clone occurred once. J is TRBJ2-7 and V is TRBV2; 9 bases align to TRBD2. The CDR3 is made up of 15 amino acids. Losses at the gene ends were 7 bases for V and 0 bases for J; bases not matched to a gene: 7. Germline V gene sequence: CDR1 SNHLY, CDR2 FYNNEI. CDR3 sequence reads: CASIPSTSGSYEQYF. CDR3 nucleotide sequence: TGTGCCAGCATCCCCTCGACTAGCGGCTCCTACGAGCAGTACTTC.

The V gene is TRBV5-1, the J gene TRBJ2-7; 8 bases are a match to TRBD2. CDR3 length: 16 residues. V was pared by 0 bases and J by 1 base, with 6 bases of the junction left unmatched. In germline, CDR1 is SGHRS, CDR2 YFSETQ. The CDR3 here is CASSLGRLAGSYEQYF. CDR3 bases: TGCGCCAGCAGCTTGGGGCGGCTAGCGGGTTCCTACGAGCAGTACTTC.

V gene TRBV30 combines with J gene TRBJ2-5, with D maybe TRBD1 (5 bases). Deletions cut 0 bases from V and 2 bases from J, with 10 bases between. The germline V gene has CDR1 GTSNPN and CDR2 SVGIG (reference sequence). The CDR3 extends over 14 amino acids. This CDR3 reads CAWSVPRVQETQYF. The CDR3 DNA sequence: TGTGCCTGGAGTGTGCCCAGGGTACAAGAGACCCAGTACTTC.

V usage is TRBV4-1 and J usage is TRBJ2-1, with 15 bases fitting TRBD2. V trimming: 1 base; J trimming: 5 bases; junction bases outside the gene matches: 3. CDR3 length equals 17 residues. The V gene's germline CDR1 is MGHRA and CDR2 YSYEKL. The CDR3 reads CASSQGTSGRGDNEQFF. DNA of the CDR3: TGCGCCAGCAGCCAAGGGACTAGCGGGAGGGGCGACAATGAGCAGTTCTTC.

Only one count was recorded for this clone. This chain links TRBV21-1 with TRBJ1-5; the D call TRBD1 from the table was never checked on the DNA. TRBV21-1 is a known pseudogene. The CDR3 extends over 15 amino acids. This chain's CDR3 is CASSKQGWDRIAQHF. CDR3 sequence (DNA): TGTGCCAGCAGCAAACAGGGCTGGGACAGAATAGCCCAGCATTTT.